This paragraph reports one T cell receptor beta chain. Per the study methods: Estimation of nucleated cell counts relied on the amplification of reference gene primers. Repertoires were generated with immunoSEQ multiplex PCR, while TCRdb's copy carries only in-frame clones and drops some. That table is the source of V, J and clone size, and D and trimming were worked out from the DNA. The sample has more than 75,000 clones, around 84% seen once; the top ten hold 25%. The data derive from a study of blood T cell repertoires in COVID-19. Study in general: Some COVID-19 samples were acute and others convalescent; all came from the United States, Italy and Spain. Sources were T cells, B-cell-depleted T cells, or PBMCs; the material itself was cDNA or gDNA.

The V end was cut by 3 bases, the J end by 7 bases, with 16 bases between. The CDR3 consists of 14 residues. Looked up from germline, CDR1 is KGHSH and CDR2 is LQKENI. The V call is TRBV18, the J call TRBJ2-7; possible D gene TRBD2, 5 bases. The specimen sequenced was peripheral blood. The TCR sequence derives from a man in his 60s with acute or convalescent COVID-19. In nucleotides, the CDR3 is TGTGCCAGCTCACCCTCGAAGGGAGCAGGAGAGCAGTACGTC. Its translation is CASSPSKGAGEQYV.